These 24 T cell receptor beta chains were all obtained from the same sample, sequenced in a study of early T cells in non-severe SARS-CoV-2 infection. Each CDR3 protein gets one entry after TCRdb re-called the 5' RACE reads with MiXCR. The sample comprises fewer than 100,000 distinct CDR3 sequences, more than 10% of which are singletons, and around 3.7% rests with the top ten. The sequencing input was whole blood. The receptors shown here come from an adult who was a healthcare worker with PCR-confirmed SARS-CoV-2 infection or an uninfected control (not recorded which).

This clonotype has only a few counts. V and J are TRBV5-1 and TRBJ2-1; 10 bases are shared with TRBD2. With V trimmed by 0 bases and J by 8 bases, 5 bases remained unmatched. Germline CDR1 SGHRS, CDR2 YFSETQ. This CDR3 has 15 residues. This CDR3 reads CASSLGPSGSYEQFF. Here the CDR3 DNA reads TGCGCCAGCAGCTTGGGCCCTAGCGGGAGCTATGAGCAGTTCTTC.

This clonotype came up a few times. V usage is TRBV3-1 and J usage is TRBJ1-3, with a weak D call TRBD1 (5 bases). Germline V gives CDR1 LGHDT, CDR2 YNNKEL (reference sequence). The CDR3 has 16 residues. V lost 3 bases and J lost 0, with 12 bases in between. This chain's CDR3 is CASSQNRLGSGNTIYF. The CDR3 region has the DNA TGTGCCAGCAGCCAGAACAGGCTCGGCTCTGGAAACACCATATATTTT.

This clonotype came up a few times. The V and J genes are TRBV18 and TRBJ2-3, with D perhaps TRBD1 (6 bases). The CDR3 length is 15 residues. Germline V gene lookup returns CDR1 KGHSH and CDR2 LQKENI. V gave up 3 bases and J gave up 2 bases, with 12 bases separating them. In DNA, the CDR3 is TGTGCCAGCTCACCCCGCACAGGGACCACAGATACGCAGTATTTT. Protein: CASSPRTGTTDTQYF.

This clonotype has just a few counts. V gene TRBV5-1 combines with J gene TRBJ2-7; D perhaps matches TRBD2 (5 bases). This CDR3 comprises 15 residues. V was trimmed by 0 bases and J by 5 bases, leaving 15 bases between them. Germline CDR1 and CDR2: SGHRS and YFSETQ. CDR3 sequence (DNA): TGCGCCAGCAGCTTGGCAACGGGAAAGTCCCACGAGCAGTACTTC. Translated: CASSLATGKSHEQYF.

This chain connects TRBV28 to TRBJ2-5; D possibly corresponds to TRBD2 (5 bases). The CDR3 is made up of 15 amino acids. V was cut by 6 bases and J by 4 bases, with 18 bases left in between. Germline-derived CDR1 and CDR2 are MDHEN and SYDVKM. The CDR3 loop reads CASSGPSWERETQYF. The CDR3 bases are TGTGCCAGCAGCGGCCCCTCCTGGGAGCGAGAGACCCAGTACTTC.

This clonotype occurred a few times. The chain is built from TRBV3-1 and TRBJ2-2, with D perhaps being TRBD1 or TRBD2 (5 bases each). The CDR3 spans 16 residues. Germline lookup yields CDR1 LGHDT and CDR2 YNNKEL (reference sequence). The V gene lost 0 bases and the J gene lost 4 bases, with 12 bases spanning the gap. CDR3 sequence (DNA): TGTGCCAGCAGCCAAGATGTAGGGGCGGGCACCGGGGAGCTGTTTTTT. It is translated as CASSQDVGAGTGELFF.

The chain carries TRBV20-1 and TRBJ2-6; TRBD1 matches at 12 bases. The germline gives CDR1 DFQATT, CDR2 SNEGSKA (reference sequence). Trimming removed 1 base from V and 4 bases from J; junction bases left unmatched: 11. The CDR3 length is 19 residues. CDR3 DNA: TGCAGTGCTAGAGCGCCCCCGGGACAGGGGGCGCTAGGGGCCAACGTCCTGACTTTC. This codes for CSARAPPGQGALGANVLTF.

The table lists this clonotype with a few counts. The chain couples TRBV7-2 to TRBJ2-1; D possibly corresponds to TRBD1 (5 bases). V gave up 5 bases and J gave up 10 bases, with 12 bases separating them. Per germline, CDR1 SGHTA and CDR2 FQGNSA. This CDR3 has 12 amino acids. This chain's CDR3 is CASSHFSGEQFF. The CDR3 bases are TGTGCCAGCAGCCACTTTTCAGGGGAGCAGTTCTTC. Full variable domain (rest looked up from reference TRBV7-2 and TRBJ2-1): GAGVSQSPSNKVTEKGKDVELRCDPISGHTALYWYRQSLGQGLEFLIYFQGNSAPDKSGLPSDRFSAERTGGSVSTLTIQRTQQEDSAVYLCASSHFSGEQFFGPGTRLTVL.

CDR3 DNA: TGTGCCAGCTCACCACGGGACCTAGCCCTCACAGATACGCAGTATTTT. Encoded protein: CASSPRDLALTDTQYF. V is TRBV18 and J is TRBJ2-3; the D call may be TRBD1 or TRBD2 (5 bases each). The CDR3 contains 16 residues. The germline V gene has CDR1 KGHSH and CDR2 LQKENI. Deletions cut 1 base from V and 2 bases from J, with 13 bases between.

The chain links TRBV29-1 to TRBJ1-4; 8 bases are a match to TRBD1. Germline-derived CDR1 and CDR2 are SQVTM and ANQGSEA. CDR3 length: 13 amino acids. Trimming cost V 6 bases and J 6 bases; bases outside gene matches: 6. DNA for the CDR3: TGCAGCGTCTGGACAGGGTCGGATGAAAAACTGTTTTTT. It translates to CSVWTGSDEKLFF.

The rearrangement uses TRBV20-1 and TRBJ1-1; a weak D match, TRBD1 (5 bases). The V end lost 6 bases, the J end lost 0 bases, and 11 bases lay between the germline ends. The CDR3 runs 13 residues. Germline values: CDR1 DFQATT, CDR2 SNEGSKA (reference sequence). This chain's CDR3 is CSAEKGLNTEAFF. The CDR3 DNA reads as TGCAGTGCCGAAAAGGGGCTGAACACTGAAGCTTTCTTT.

This rearrangement joins TRBV12-3 or TRBV12-4 to TRBJ1-2, with 9 bases aligning to TRBD1. V shed 6 bases and J 6 bases; nucleotides not matched to a gene: 5. The CDR3 spans 13 residues. In DNA form, the CDR3 reads TGTGCCAGCAGGTTCGACAGGGGGGATGGCTACACCTTC. Encoded protein: CASRFDRGDGYTF.

In its sample, this clonotype was seen many times. The chain combines TRBV3-1 with TRBJ1-2; no reliable D call. The CDR3 is 16 residues long. With 0 bases removed from V and 8 bases from J, the gap between germline ends came to 19 bases. Germline CDR1 LGHDT, CDR2 YNNKEL (reference sequence). CDR3 region: CASSQDIKQPLRGYTF. DNA for the CDR3: TGTGCCAGCAGCCAAGATATCAAACAACCCTTGCGGGGCTACACCTTC.

There are many counts of this clonotype. The V gene is TRBV5-6, the J gene TRBJ2-1; D is unclear. This CDR3 is built from 17 residues. Germline values: CDR1 SGHDT, CDR2 YYEEEE. The germline V and J ends were trimmed by 0 bases and 0 bases, with 13 bases remaining between them. In DNA form, the CDR3 reads TGTGCCAGCAGCTTGGAACTACAGCTGAGCTCCTACAATGAGCAGTTCTTC. Amino acid sequence: CASSLELQLSSYNEQFF.

This clonotype was counted a few times. V usage is TRBV20-1 and J usage is TRBJ2-4; 7 positions agree with TRBD1. Germline CDR1 reads DFQATT; CDR2 reads SNEGSKA (reference sequence). V lost 6 bases to trimming and J lost 6 bases; unmatched junction nucleotides: 11. The CDR3 totals 14 residues. The CDR3 spells CSADRERARNIQYF. In nucleotides, the CDR3 is TGCAGTGCCGACAGGGAGAGGGCGAGAAACATTCAGTACTTC.

This clonotype was observed a few times. V gene TRBV12-3 or TRBV12-4 combines with J gene TRBJ1-6, with D unclear. The V gene lost 1 base and the J gene lost 8 bases, with 3 bases spanning the gap. This CDR3 contains 12 residues. DNA of the CDR3: TGTGCCAGCAGTTTAGAGTATTCACCCCTCCACTTT. Translated, it gives CASSLEYSPLHF.

The sample holds a few counts of this clonotype. The chain joins TRBV19 to TRBJ1-2; TRBD1 aligns across 7 bases. The V gene end was trimmed by 3 bases and the J gene end by 0 bases; junction bases not matched to a gene: 4. The CDR3 length is 15 residues. CDR1 and CDR2 (germline): LNHDA, SQIVND (reference sequence). CDR3 loop: CASSMDRRANYGYTF. Written as DNA, the CDR3 is TGTGCCAGTAGTATGGACAGGCGAGCTAACTATGGCTACACCTTC.

In this sample, this clonotype turned up many times. This chain connects TRBV12-5 to TRBJ2-1; TRBD2 matches 11 bases. Germline-derived CDR1 and CDR2 are LGHNT and FRNRAP. V lost 6 bases, J lost 7 bases, and 8 bases stayed unmatched. The CDR3 runs to 15 residues. Here the CDR3 DNA reads TGTGCTAGTGGCTCCGACACTAGCGGGAGAAATGAGCAGTTCTTC. Its protein product is CASGSDTSGRNEQFF. The full variable domain, with the rest looked up from reference TRBV12-5 and TRBJ2-1, is DARVTQTPRHKVTEMGQEVTMRCQPILGHNTVFWYRQTMMQGLELLAYFRNRAPLDDSGMPKDRFSAEMPDATLATLKIQPSEPRDSAVYFCASGSDTSGRNEQFFGPGTRLTVL.

In this sample, this clonotype turned up many times. V and J are TRBV20-1 and TRBJ2-3; weak D call: TRBD2 (5 bases). CDR1 DFQATT and CDR2 SNEGSKA come from the germline V gene (reference sequence). The V end was cut by 3 bases, the J end by 9 bases, with 13 bases between. This CDR3 is 12 amino acids long. The DNA of the CDR3 is TGCAGTGCTAGGTGGGCGAGGGAAACGCAGTATTTT. It translates to CSARWARETQYF.

This clonotype was detected many times. The chain is built from TRBV2 and TRBJ1-4; TRBD1 is a possible D gene (5 bases). Germline CDR1 reads SNHLY; CDR2 reads FYNNEI. V was shortened by 10 bases and J by 6 bases, with 15 bases between the two germline ends. CDR3 length equals 13 residues. DNA for the CDR3: TGTGCCACCACCCGGGGGGACTATGAAAAACTGTTTTTT. This gives the protein CATTRGDYEKLFF.

This clonotype was seen a few times. The chain combines TRBV4-2 with TRBJ2-1; no firm D call. Trimming removed 1 base at V and 7 bases at J, with 20 bases between. Germline V gene lookup returns CDR1 LGHNA and CDR2 YNFKEQ. This CDR3 region has 17 residues. CDR3: CASSQGPGLRRLNEQFF. In DNA, the CDR3 is TGTGCCAGCAGCCAAGGGCCCGGCCTCCGACGCCTGAATGAGCAGTTCTTC.

The chain joins TRBV20-1 to TRBJ2-1, with 13 bases aligning to TRBD2. The ends lost 6 bases at V and 0 bases at J; junction bases unmatched: 2. The CDR3 spans 15 residues. Per germline, CDR1 DFQATT and CDR2 SNEGSKA (reference sequence). CDR3 sequence reads: CSAGLAGSSYNEQFF. DNA of the CDR3: TGCAGTGCGGGACTAGCGGGGAGCTCCTACAATGAGCAGTTCTTC.

A few counts support this clonotype. The chain links TRBV14 to TRBJ1-2; a weak D match, TRBD1 (6 bases). There are 15 residues in the CDR3. The germline V gene has CDR1 SGHDN and CDR2 FVKESK. Trimming removed 7 bases at V and 8 bases at J, with 23 bases between. The CDR3 here is CASMPSGGGVGGYTF. The DNA of the CDR3 is TGTGCCAGCATGCCTTCCGGAGGGGGAGTCGGCGGCTACACCTTC.

This clonotype was recorded at least ten times. The V and J genes are TRBV24-1 and TRBJ2-1; D possibly corresponds to TRBD1 (5 bases). This CDR3 has 16 residues. Germline CDR1 and CDR2: KGHDR and SFDVKD. The V and J ends lost 0 bases and 2 bases respectively, with 10 bases between them. CDR3 sequence reads: CATSDLQAGTYNEQFF. The CDR3 bases are TGTGCCACCAGTGATTTGCAGGCAGGGACCTACAATGAGCAGTTCTTC.